This TCR beta chain was identified during a study of blood T cell repertoires in COVID-19. Overall study: The samples span acute and convalescent COVID-19 from the United States, Italy and Spain. PBMCs, B-cell-depleted T cells, or T cells provided the cDNA or gDNA that made up the material.

In the source study's methods: Reference gene primer amplification in the assay estimated nucleated cell counts. Clones were read by immunoSEQ multiplex PCR, and TCRdb kept only the in-frame ones, dropping some. V, J and clone size were drawn from that table, and D and trimming were deduced from the DNA. The sample has about 72,000 clones, approximately 89% seen once. From germline, CDR1 is SGHTA and CDR2 FQGNSA. The CDR3 runs to 13 residues. V was cut by 5 bases and J by 0 bases, with 5 bases left in between. The sequence derives from a woman aged 55-75 years with active COVID-19. The sample was peripheral blood. This sequence joins TRBV7-2 and TRBJ1-3, with no clear D. CDR3 amino acids: CASSTSSGNTIYF. CDR3 bases: TGTGCCAGCAGCACCAGCTCTGGAAACACCATATATTTT.